The rows below give T cell receptor beta chains drawn from one sample of a study of blood T cell repertoires in COVID-19. Data came from immunoSEQ multiplex PCR; TCRdb stores just in-frame clones and leaves some out. In the table there are roughly 250,000 clones, 75% to 90% of which are singletons. Source material: peripheral blood. These receptors came from a woman aged 60-75 years with active or convalescent COVID-19. The CDR3 runs from the conserved cysteine through the conserved F or W.

v_gene	j_gene	CDR3aa
TRBV2	TRBJ1-4	CASSVRGGGVEKLFF
TRBV7-8	TRBJ1-3	CASSQGQPAGNTIYF
TRBV23-1	TRBJ1-5	CASSPEAGDRGGKSNQPQHF
TRBV24-1	TRBJ1-1	CATSGGQGGEAFF
TRBV19	TRBJ1-1	CASSIDRRAGTEAFF
TRBV9	TRBJ1-2	CASSVVRGGYTF
TRBV19	TRBJ1-2	CASKQDFSYGYTF
TRBV19	TRBJ2-3	CASSIGDRVTDTQYF
TRBV7-3	TRBJ2-1	CASSLGLAGNNEQFF
TRBV30	TRBJ1-3	CAWSGSRLSGGNTIYF
TRBV30	TRBJ1-1	CAWRGLSTEAFF
TRBV6-5	TRBJ2-3	CASSYLAGGRDTQYF
TRBV12-3/TRBV12-4	TRBJ2-3	CASSFPWRGTQYF
TRBV5-4	TRBJ2-5	CASSTDIRETQYF
TRBV6-5	TRBJ1-3	CASAPSGVRGNTIYF
TRBV7-9	TRBJ2-3	CASSRSTDTQYF